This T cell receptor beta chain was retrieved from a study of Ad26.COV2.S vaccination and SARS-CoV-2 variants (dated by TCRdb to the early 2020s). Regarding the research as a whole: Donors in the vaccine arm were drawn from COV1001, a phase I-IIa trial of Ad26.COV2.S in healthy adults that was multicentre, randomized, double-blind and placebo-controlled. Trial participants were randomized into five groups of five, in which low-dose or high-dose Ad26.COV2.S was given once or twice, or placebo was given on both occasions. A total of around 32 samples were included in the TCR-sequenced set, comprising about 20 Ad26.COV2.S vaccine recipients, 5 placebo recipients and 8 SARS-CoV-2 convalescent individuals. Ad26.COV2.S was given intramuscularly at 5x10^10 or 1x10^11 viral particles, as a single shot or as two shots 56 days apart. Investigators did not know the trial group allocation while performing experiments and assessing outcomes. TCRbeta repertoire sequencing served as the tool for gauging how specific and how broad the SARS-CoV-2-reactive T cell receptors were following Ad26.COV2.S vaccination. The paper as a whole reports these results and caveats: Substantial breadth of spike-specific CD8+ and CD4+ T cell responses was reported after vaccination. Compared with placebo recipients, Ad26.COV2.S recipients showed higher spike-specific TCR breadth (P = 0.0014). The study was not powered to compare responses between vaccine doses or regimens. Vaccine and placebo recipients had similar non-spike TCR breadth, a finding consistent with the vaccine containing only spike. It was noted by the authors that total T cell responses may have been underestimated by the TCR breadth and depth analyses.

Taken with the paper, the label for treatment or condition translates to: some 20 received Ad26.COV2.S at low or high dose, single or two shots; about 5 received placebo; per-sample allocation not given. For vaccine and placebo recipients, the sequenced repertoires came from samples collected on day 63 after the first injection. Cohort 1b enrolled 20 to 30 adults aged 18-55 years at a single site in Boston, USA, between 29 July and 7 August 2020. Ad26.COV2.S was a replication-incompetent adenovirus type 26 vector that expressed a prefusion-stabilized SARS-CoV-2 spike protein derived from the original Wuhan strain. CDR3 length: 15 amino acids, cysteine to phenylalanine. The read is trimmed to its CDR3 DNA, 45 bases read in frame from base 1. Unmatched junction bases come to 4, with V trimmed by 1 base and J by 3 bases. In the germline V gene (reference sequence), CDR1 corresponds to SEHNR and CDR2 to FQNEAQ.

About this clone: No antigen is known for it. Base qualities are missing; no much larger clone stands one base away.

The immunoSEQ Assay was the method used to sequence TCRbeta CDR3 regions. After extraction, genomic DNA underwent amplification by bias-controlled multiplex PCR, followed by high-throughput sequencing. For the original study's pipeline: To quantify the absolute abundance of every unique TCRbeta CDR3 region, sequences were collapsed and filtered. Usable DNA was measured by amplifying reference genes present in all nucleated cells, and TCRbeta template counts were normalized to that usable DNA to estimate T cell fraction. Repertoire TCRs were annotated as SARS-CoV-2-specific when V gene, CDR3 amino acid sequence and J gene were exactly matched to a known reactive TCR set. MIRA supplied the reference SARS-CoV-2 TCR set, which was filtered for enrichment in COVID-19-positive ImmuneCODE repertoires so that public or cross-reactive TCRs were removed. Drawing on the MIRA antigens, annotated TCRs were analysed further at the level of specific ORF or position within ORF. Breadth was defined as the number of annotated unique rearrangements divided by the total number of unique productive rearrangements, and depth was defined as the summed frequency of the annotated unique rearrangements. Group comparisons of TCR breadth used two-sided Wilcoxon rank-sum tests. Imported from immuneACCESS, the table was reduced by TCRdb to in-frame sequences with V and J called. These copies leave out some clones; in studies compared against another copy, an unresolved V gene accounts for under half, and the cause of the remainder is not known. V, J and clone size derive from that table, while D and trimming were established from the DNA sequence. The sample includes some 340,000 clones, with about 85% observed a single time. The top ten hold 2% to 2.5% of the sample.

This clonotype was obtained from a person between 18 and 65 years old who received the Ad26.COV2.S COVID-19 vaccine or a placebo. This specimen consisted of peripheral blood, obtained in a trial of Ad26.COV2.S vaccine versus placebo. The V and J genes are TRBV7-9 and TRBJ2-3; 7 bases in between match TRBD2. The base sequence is TGTGCCAGCAGCTTAGGGGAGGGGATGACAGATACGCAGTATTTT. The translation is CASSLGEGMTDTQYF.